The TCR beta chain described here comes from a study of shared clonotypes between healthy human individuals. Worth noting for this clone: Antigen unknown.

Study conclusions and caveats: Rarefaction showed that sequencing of sorted subsets was incomplete (despite large depth). The small donor group covered limited genetic and exposure diversity. The generation probabilities recorded for non-shared clonotypes fell below those of clonotypes shared by all four donors.

Only in-frame clones appear in the TCRdb table, and some are missing; sequencing was by immunoSEQ multiplex PCR. Seen here are over a million clones, 60% to 80% observed once, and the top ten hold about 1.5%. The TCR comes from a man younger than 35 in good health. Sequenced sample: memory CD4+ T cells sorted from blood. Subset given: CD45RA-negative fraction.

The CDR3 region is CASSSGTSGGYEQFF. The CDR3 DNA follows: TGTGCCAGCAGTTCCGGGACTAGCGGGGGGTATGAGCAGTTCTTC. The chain recombines TRBV6-1 with TRBJ2-1; 15 bases are a match to TRBD2. CDR3 length: 15 amino acids. Germline assignment: CDR1 MNHNS and CDR2 SASEGT. J was trimmed by 8 bases and V by 5 bases; bases with no gene match: 4.